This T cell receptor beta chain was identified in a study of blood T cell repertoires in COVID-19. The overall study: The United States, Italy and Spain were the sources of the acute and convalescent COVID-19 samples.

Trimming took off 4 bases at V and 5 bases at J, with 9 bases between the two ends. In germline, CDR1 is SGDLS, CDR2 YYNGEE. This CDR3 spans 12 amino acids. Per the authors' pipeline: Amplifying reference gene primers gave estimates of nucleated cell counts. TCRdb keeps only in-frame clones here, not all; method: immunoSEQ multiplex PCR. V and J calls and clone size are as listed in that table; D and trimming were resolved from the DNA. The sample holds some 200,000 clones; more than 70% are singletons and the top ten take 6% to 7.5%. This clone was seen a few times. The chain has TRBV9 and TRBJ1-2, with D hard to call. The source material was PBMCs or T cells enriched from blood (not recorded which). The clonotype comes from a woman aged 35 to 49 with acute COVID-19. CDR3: CASSPHTYGYTF. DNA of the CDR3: TGTGCCAGCAGCCCACATACATATGGCTACACCTTC.